These 27 T cell receptor beta chains share one sample of origin, sequenced in a study of response to subunit inactivated influenza vaccine. TCRdb used MiXCR to reprocess the RT-PCR reads, holding one entry per CDR3 protein. The sample has about 160,000 distinct CDR3 sequences, approximately 10% seen once. Source: non-naive T cells sorted from PBMCs, taken about 6 weeks after vaccination. The receptor source for this set is a man over 45 who received an inactivated influenza vaccine.

In the case of this clonotype: Sequence at one end of the junction differs from germline and may be a read error. The chain couples TRBV28 to TRBJ2-6; D ambiguous. The CDR3 has 18 amino acids. The germline V gene has CDR1 MDHEN and CDR2 SYDVKM. The CDR3 DNA reads as TGTACCAGCAGTTTGAGAGGACCATCGTCCTCTGGGGCCAACGTCCTGACTTTC. It yields the protein CTSSLRGPSSSGANVLTF.

This clonotype was counted only a few times. The genes are TRBV5-5 and TRBJ1-1; 7 bases map to TRBD1. The CDR3 loop spans 15 amino acids. Unmatched junction bases numbered 11, after V lost 6 bases and J lost 3 bases. From germline, CDR1 is SGHKS and CDR2 YYEKEE (reference sequence). The CDR3 sequence is CASNSRGGYYTEAFF. The CDR3 bases are TGTGCCAGCAACTCCAGGGGGGGCTATTACACTGAAGCTTTCTTT.

This clonotype appeared many times. This chain links TRBV5-6 with TRBJ1-6; no reliable D call. Trimming removed 5 bases at V and 2 bases at J, with 2 bases between. CDR3 size: 12 residues. CDR1 and CDR2 (germline): SGHDT, YYEEEE. CDR3 loop: CASRTYNSPLHF. The CDR3 nucleotides read TGTGCCAGCAGGACCTATAATTCACCCCTCCACTTT.

This chain links TRBV2 with TRBJ1-4, with TRBD1 as a possible D gene (5 bases). The CDR3 spans 15 residues. V lost 6 bases to trimming and J lost 8 bases, with 19 bases between them. Germline V gene lookup returns CDR1 SNHLY and CDR2 FYNNEI. In DNA form, the CDR3 reads TGTGCCAGCAGCCCCGGGGGGGGACGGCACGAAAAACTGTTTTTT. Encoded protein: CASSPGGGRHEKLFF.

J is TRBJ2-1 and V is TRBV9, with 9 bases aligning to TRBD2. In germline, CDR1 is SGDLS, CDR2 YYNGEE. Trimming took 0 bases from V and 6 from J; bases not matched to a gene: 7. This CDR3 comprises 16 residues. CDR3 in amino acids: CASSVAPAGGPNEQFF. CDR3 coding DNA: TGTGCCAGCAGCGTAGCTCCCGCGGGAGGGCCCAATGAGCAGTTCTTC.

The chain links TRBV6-5 to TRBJ1-3, with D uncertain. Germline-derived CDR1 and CDR2 are MNHEY and SVGAGI. Trimming stripped 0 bases from V and 4 bases from J, with 13 bases between. The CDR3 spans 16 residues. The CDR3 region is CASSYSYWEAGNTIYF. For the CDR3, the DNA is TGTGCCAGCAGTTACTCGTATTGGGAGGCCGGAAACACCATATATTTT.

At least ten counts were recorded for this clonotype. The chain couples TRBV12-3 or TRBV12-4 to TRBJ2-7; 9 positions agree with TRBD1. The CDR3 length is 15 residues. V lost 3 bases to trimming and J lost 2 bases; unmatched junction nucleotides: 5. CDR3 protein: CASSLSGTGTYEQYF. DNA of the CDR3: TGTGCCAGCAGTTTGTCCGGGACAGGGACCTACGAGCAGTACTTC.

This clonotype occurred a few times. V gene TRBV7-9 combines with J gene TRBJ2-7; D gene uncertain. This CDR3 spans 14 amino acids. CDR1 and CDR2 (germline): SEHNR, FQNEAQ (reference sequence). The V end lost 1 base, the J end lost 5 bases, and 12 bases lay between the germline ends. The CDR3: CASSLVGGEDEQYF. In DNA form, the CDR3 reads TGTGCCAGCAGCTTAGTAGGTGGTGAAGACGAGCAGTACTTC.

This clonotype was seen many times. The chain joins TRBV20-1 to TRBJ2-1; 8 bases match TRBD2. J was trimmed by 5 bases and V by 2 bases; bases with no gene match: 11. The CDR3 spans 16 residues. The germline CDR1 and CDR2 sequences are DFQATT and SNEGSKA (reference sequence). The CDR3 sequence: CSARNPGGARHNEQFF. The CDR3 DNA reads TGCAGTGCTAGAAACCCCGGGGGGGCCAGACACAATGAGCAGTTCTTC.

The CDR3, as DNA: TGCGCCAGCAGCCCAGAGACAGTAGCAGTAGATACGCAGTATTTT. As protein: CASSPETVAVDTQYF. The chain employs TRBV5-1 and TRBJ2-3, with D maybe TRBD1 (5 bases). There are 15 residues in the CDR3. Between the trimmed V and J ends, which lost 4 bases and 5 bases, there was a span of 17 bases. Per the germline V gene, CDR1 is SGHRS and CDR2 is YFSETQ.

This clonotype was seen at least ten times. This chain connects TRBV5-1 to TRBJ1-4, with 7 bases identical to TRBD1. J was trimmed by 3 bases and V by 4 bases; bases with no gene match: 3. Germline-derived CDR1 and CDR2 are SGHRS and YFSETQ. The CDR3 runs to 14 residues. CDR3 bases: TGCGCCAGCAGCCCGGGACAGCCTAATGAAAAACTGTTTTTT. Encoded protein: CASSPGQPNEKLFF.

This chain connects TRBV24-1 to TRBJ2-1; 9 bases are shared with TRBD2. V gave up 3 bases and J gave up 2 bases; unmatched junction bases: 4. Germline lookup yields CDR1 KGHDR and CDR2 SFDVKD. The CDR3 is 16 residues long. In DNA, the CDR3 is TGTGCCACCAGTGATCAGCGGGGGGCTGCCTACAATGAGCAGTTCTTC. Its protein is CATSDQRGAAYNEQFF.

There are many counts of this clonotype. This chain uses TRBV6-2 or TRBV6-3 with TRBJ2-1; 10 nucleotides match TRBD2. The CDR3 has 15 residues. V gave up 2 bases and J gave up 5 bases; unmatched junction bases: 3. CDR1 is MNHEY and CDR2 is SVGEGT in the germline V gene. The chain's CDR3 is CASSYGTSAHNEQFF. DNA for the CDR3: TGTGCCAGCAGTTACGGGACTAGCGCGCACAATGAGCAGTTCTTC.

The chain has TRBV7-8 and TRBJ2-1; no clear D gene. V lost 1 base and J 4 bases, leaving 11 bases between the germline ends. CDR1 SGHVS and CDR2 FQNEAQ come from the germline V gene. This CDR3 has 15 amino acids. In nucleotides, the CDR3 is TGTGCCAGCAGCTTAGAATTCGGCCAATACAATGAGCAGTTCTTC. This translates into CASSLEFGQYNEQFF.

In this sample, this clonotype turned up a few times. The chain uses TRBV20-1 and TRBJ2-5; a possible D gene is TRBD2 (6 bases). Germline V gene data show CDR1 as DFQATT and CDR2 as SNEGSKA (reference sequence). CDR3 length: 15 amino acids. V was pared by 0 bases and J by 5 bases, with 16 bases between. The CDR3 region is CSARDPIGSGETQYF. Written as DNA, the CDR3 is TGCAGTGCTAGAGATCCGATCGGGAGTGGGGAGACCCAGTACTTC.

This CDR3 reads CSARDALGYNEQFF. Written as DNA, the CDR3 is TGCAGTGCTAGAGATGCACTAGGGTACAATGAGCAGTTCTTC. The chain is built from TRBV20-1 and TRBJ2-1; TRBD2 is a possible D gene (5 bases). Trimming removed 0 bases from V and 4 bases from J, with 10 bases in between. The germline gives CDR1 DFQATT, CDR2 SNEGSKA (reference sequence). The length of the CDR3 is 14 residues.

This clonotype was recorded once. This sequence joins TRBV3-1 and TRBJ1-5; TRBD1 aligns across 8 bases. With V trimmed by 4 bases and J by 2 bases, 7 bases remained unmatched. CDR3 size: 16 residues. Germline CDR1 LGHDT, CDR2 YNNKEL (reference sequence). CDR3 amino acids: CASSLTWTGCNQPQHF. CDR3 nucleotides: TGTGCCAGCAGCCTCACCTGGACAGGGTGCAATCAGCCCCAGCATTTT.

This chain uses TRBV27 with TRBJ2-3, with 8 bases matching TRBD2. V gave up 2 bases and J gave up 6 bases; unmatched junction bases: 10. The CDR3 is made up of 16 amino acids. CDR1 MNHEY and CDR2 SMNVEV come from the germline V gene (reference sequence). The CDR3 DNA reads as TGTGCCAGCAGTTTAACGGCGGGAGGAGGTAGGGATACGCAGTATTTT. Protein: CASSLTAGGGRDTQYF.

The chain uses TRBV4-2 and TRBJ1-1, with D perhaps TRBD1 (6 bases). CDR1 is LGHNA, CDR2 YNFKEQ, per germline. The germline V and J ends were trimmed by 3 bases and 5 bases, with 16 bases remaining between them. This CDR3 contains 15 residues. CDR3 residues: CASSHDRSLGTEAFF. The CDR3 nucleotides read TGTGCCAGCAGCCATGACAGGAGCCTCGGGACTGAAGCTTTCTTT.

This clonotype has only a few counts. The chain employs TRBV4-3 and TRBJ2-2; TRBD2 agrees at 13 bases. Germline assignment: CDR1 LGHNA and CDR2 YSLEER. The CDR3 is made up of 19 amino acids. J lost 4 bases, V lost 1 base, and 9 bases had no gene match. CDR3: CASSQATSGGAFGTGELFF. CDR3 coding DNA: TGCGCCAGCAGCCAAGCCACTAGCGGGGGGGCTTTTGGCACCGGGGAGCTGTTTTTT.

This chain joins TRBV3-1 and TRBJ2-1; 7 bases agree with TRBD2. Germline lookup yields CDR1 LGHDT and CDR2 YNNKEL (reference sequence). The V and J ends lost 4 bases and 1 base, in that order; junction bases with no gene match: 4. The CDR3 length is 15 residues. Here the CDR3 DNA reads TGTGCCAGCAGCCCTCCTAGCGGTTCCTACAATGAGCAGTTCTTC. Its translation is CASSPPSGSYNEQFF.

In this sample, this clonotype turned up a few times. CDR3: CASSLGQVGEETQYF. The CDR3 nucleotides read TGTGCCAGCAGTTTAGGACAAGTAGGGGAAGAGACCCAGTACTTC. This chain joins TRBV12-3 or TRBV12-4 and TRBJ2-5; D possibly corresponds to TRBD1 (5 bases). The CDR3 consists of 15 residues. V lost 1 base to trimming and J lost 3 bases, with 12 bases between them.

This clonotype was counted only a few times. The CDR3, as DNA: TGTGCCTGGAGTCCGGGCCTCCTGAACACAGATACGCAGTATTTT. It is translated as CAWSPGLLNTDTQYF. The J gene is TRBJ2-3, the V gene TRBV30; D is unresolved. CDR3 size: 15 residues. Germline CDR1 and CDR2: GTSNPN and SVGIG (reference sequence). Trimming removed 2 bases at V and 2 bases at J, with 14 bases between.

This clonotype was found many times. This chain uses TRBV7-2 with TRBJ2-7; 7 nucleotides agree with TRBD1. V lost 5 bases and J lost 0; bases outside the gene matches: 7. This CDR3 contains 15 residues. Per germline, CDR1 SGHTA and CDR2 FQGNSA. CDR3 DNA: TGTGCCAGCAGCGTCCAGGGACAGAACTCCTACGAGCAGTACTTC. Protein sequence: CASSVQGQNSYEQYF. Filled out from reference TRBV7-2 and TRBJ2-7, the complete variable domain reads GAGVSQSPSNKVTEKGKDVELRCDPISGHTALYWYRQSLGQGLEFLIYFQGNSAPDKSGLPSDRFSAERTGGSVSTLTIQRTQQEDSAVYLCASSVQGQNSYEQYFGPGTRLTVT.

This chain joins TRBV20-1 and TRBJ2-7; D may be TRBD1 (5 bases). CDR1 is DFQATT and CDR2 is SNEGSKA in the germline V gene (reference sequence). The CDR3 loop spans 12 amino acids. V was cut by 6 bases and J by 3 bases, with 12 bases left in between. CDR3 DNA: TGCAGTGCCAGGGAATCCCACTACGAGCAGTACTTC. It is translated as CSARESHYEQYF.

This clonotype showed up many times. The DNA of the CDR3 is TGTGCCAGCAGCAAGGACGGTTATGGCTACACCTTC. Translation: CASSKDGYGYTF. The chain is built from TRBV12-3 or TRBV12-4 and TRBJ1-2; D not resolved. The V gene lost 6 bases and the J gene lost 5 bases, with 10 bases spanning the gap. This CDR3 has 12 residues.

The V gene is TRBV12-3 or TRBV12-4, the J gene TRBJ2-1, with D unclear. CDR3 length: 13 residues. V shed 1 base and J shed 9 bases, with 10 bases lying between them. Here the CDR3 DNA reads TGTGCCAGCAGTTTAGACTTCCGCGGTGAGCAGTTCTTC. It codes for CASSLDFRGEQFF.